This T cell receptor beta chain is from a study of CD8 T cells in ankylosing spondylitis. TCRdb reprocessed the 5' RACE reads with MiXCR, giving one entry per CDR3 protein. Here the sample spans about 90,000 distinct CDR3 sequences, around 30% being singletons. Trimming took off 0 bases at V and 3 bases at J, with 12 bases between the two ends. The CDR3 loop spans 15 amino acids. The V gene's germline CDR1 is DFQATT and CDR2 SNEGSKA (reference sequence). In this sample, this clonotype turned up a few times. The sample consisted of blood, either unsorted or a sorted T cell fraction (not recorded which). This TCR derives from a male donor with ankylosing spondylitis or in good health (not recorded which). This chain links TRBV20-1 with TRBJ2-1; the D gene is possibly TRBD1 (6 bases). The CDR3 bases are TGCAGTGCTAGAGACGGACAGAGACACTACAATGAGCAGTTCTTC. This gives the protein CSARDGQRHYNEQFF.